The following is a TCR beta chain sequence with its context. Its antigen remains unidentified. A much larger clone lies a single base off, so this may be a read error. The data stem from a study of T cells in Graves' hyperthyroidism and ophthalmopathy. Study-wide results and limits: Also found in blood were most expanded thyroid clonotypes above 0.001.

RNA transcripts yielded amplified TCR beta CDR3 regions. HTBI primers were employed in a first-round RT-PCR of the TCR CDR3. TCRdb reprocessed the multiplex PCR reads via MiXCR and lists one record per CDR3 protein. The repertoire has about 160,000 distinct CDR3 sequences, roughly 9.4% of them found once; the top ten carry around 20%. From germline, CDR1 is SNHLY and CDR2 FYNNEI. CDR3 length: 13 residues. The chain recombines TRBV2 with TRBJ1-2; no definite D call. The sample was blood. The clonotype comes from a woman aged 18-29 years with Graves' hyperthyroidism that later progressed to Graves' ophthalmopathy. CDR3 sequence reads: CASSGVLRDGHTF. Written as DNA, the CDR3 is TGTGCCAGCAGTGGGGTGCTTCGGGATGGCCACACCTTC. Full variable domain (outside the CDR3, taken from reference TRBV2 and TRBJ1-2): EPEVTQTPSHQVTQMGQEVILRCVPISNHLYFYWYRQILGQKVEFLVSFYNNEISEKSEIFDDQFSVERPDGSNFTLKIRSTKLEDSAMYFCASSGVLRDGHTFGSGTRLTVV.